One sample yielded the 6 T cell receptor beta chains listed below, sequenced in a study of spatial heterogeneity in lung cancer. Time point specified: sample taken at primary tumor resection. TCRdb re-analysed the 5' RACE reads in MiXCR, keeping a single row per CDR3 protein. The sample contains about 38,000 distinct CDR3 sequences, around 7.5% of which appear only once. The sequencing here drew on PBMCs, taken at surgery. The receptors originated from a male donor with early-stage non-small cell lung cancer.

V usage is TRBV7-9 and J usage is TRBJ2-1; 9 positions agree with TRBD2. There are 16 residues in the CDR3. From germline, CDR1 is SEHNR and CDR2 FQNEAQ (reference sequence). The V gene end was trimmed by 5 bases and the J gene end by 8 bases; junction bases not matched to a gene: 13. Written as DNA, the CDR3 is TGTGCCAGCAGCGTATGGGGCGGGAGGGCCGTTTATGAGCAGTTCTTC. Protein: CASSVWGGRAVYEQFF.

This clonotype was found many times. The chain employs TRBV6-1 and TRBJ2-7; D uncertain. Germline V gives CDR1 MNHNS, CDR2 SASEGT. Trimming removed 4 bases from V and 5 bases from J, with 6 bases in between. CDR3 length equals 11 residues. This chain's CDR3 is CASSASHEQYV. The CDR3 bases are TGTGCCAGCAGTGCCAGCCACGAGCAGTACGTC.

This clonotype turned up a few times. The V and J genes are TRBV11-3 and TRBJ2-1; tentatively, D is TRBD1 (5 bases). V lost 4 bases and J lost 2, with 12 bases in between. There are 15 residues in the CDR3. The V gene's germline CDR1 is SGHNT and CDR2 YENEEA. CDR3 in amino acids: CASSWGRATYNEQFF. CDR3 nucleotides: TGTGCCAGCAGCTGGGGCAGGGCGACCTACAATGAGCAGTTCTTC.

At least ten counts were recorded for this clonotype. This chain links TRBV5-1 with TRBJ2-1, with unresolved D. V lost 0 bases to trimming and J lost 1 base, with 11 bases between them. Germline CDR1 SGHRS, CDR2 YFSETQ. The CDR3 is made up of 16 amino acids. This CDR3 reads CASSLVAATSYNEQFF. As DNA, the CDR3 is TGCGCCAGCAGCTTGGTGGCAGCGACATCCTACAATGAGCAGTTCTTC.

The sample holds many counts of this clonotype. V usage is TRBV12-3 or TRBV12-4 and J usage is TRBJ2-2; 15 bases map to TRBD2. This CDR3 comprises 18 residues. V gave up 7 bases and J gave up 0 bases; unmatched junction bases: 6. The CDR3 is CASTVGLAGGSNTGELFF. The CDR3 nucleotides are TGTGCCAGCACCGTGGGACTAGCGGGGGGATCGAACACCGGGGAGCTGTTTTTT.

Note on this clonotype: A much larger clone sits a single nucleotide away, making a read error possible. The chain carries TRBV20-1 and TRBJ2-1, with 8 bases aligning to TRBD2. Trimming removed 6 bases from V and 5 bases from J; junction bases left unmatched: 9. Germline loops: CDR1 DFQATT, CDR2 SNEGSKA (reference sequence). The CDR3 totals 14 residues. The CDR3 DNA reads TGCAGTGCGGACGGGAGGGCCACCGACAATGAGCAGTTCTTC. Residues: CSADGRATDNEQFF.